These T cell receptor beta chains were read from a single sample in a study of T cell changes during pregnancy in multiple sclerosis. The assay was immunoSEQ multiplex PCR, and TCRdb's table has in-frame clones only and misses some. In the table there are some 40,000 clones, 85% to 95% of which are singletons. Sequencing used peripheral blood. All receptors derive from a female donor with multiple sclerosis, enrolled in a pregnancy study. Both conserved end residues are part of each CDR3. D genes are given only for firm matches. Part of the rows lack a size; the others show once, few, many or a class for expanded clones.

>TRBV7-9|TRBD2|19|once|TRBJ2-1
CASSLSLAGGSRSINEQFF
TGTGCCAGCAGCTTATCACTAGCGGGAGGGTCACGCTCGATCAATGAGCAGTTCTTC
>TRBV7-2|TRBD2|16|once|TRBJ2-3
CASSLAQDRVLAGGYF
TGTGCCAGCAGCTTAGCACAGGACAGGGTTCTAGCGGGAGGGTATTTT
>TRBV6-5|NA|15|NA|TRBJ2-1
CASRKDSSSYNEQFF
TGTGCCAGCAGAAAGGACTCGAGCTCCTACAATGAGCAGTTCTTC
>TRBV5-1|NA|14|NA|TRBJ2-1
CASSFTSAYNEQFF
TGCGCCAGCAGTTTCACGTCAGCTTACAATGAGCAGTTCTTC
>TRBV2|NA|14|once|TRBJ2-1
CASSGTGGGNEQFF
TGTGCCAGCAGTGGTACAGGGGGGGGGAATGAGCAGTTCTTC
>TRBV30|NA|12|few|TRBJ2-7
CAWSLSVYEQYF
TGTGCCTGGAGTTTATCGGTGTACGAGCAGTACTTC
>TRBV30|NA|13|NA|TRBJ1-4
CAWSVVGLEKLFF
TGTGCCTGGAGTGTGGTGGGCCTTGAAAAACTGTTTTTT
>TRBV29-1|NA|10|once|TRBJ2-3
CSVGLDTQYF
TGCAGCGTTGGTTTGGATACGCAGTATTTT
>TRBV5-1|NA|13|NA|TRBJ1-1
CASSLAWGTEAFF
TGCGCCAGCAGCTTGGCGTGGGGGACTGAAGCTTTCTTT
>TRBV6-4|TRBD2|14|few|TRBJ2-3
CARVGTSGRDTQYF
TGTGCCAGAGTCGGGACTAGCGGGAGGGATACGCAGTATTTT
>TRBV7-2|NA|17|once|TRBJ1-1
CASSLVGWGSMNTEAFF
TGTGCCAGCAGCTTAGTCGGGTGGGGCAGCATGAACACTGAAGCTTTCTTT
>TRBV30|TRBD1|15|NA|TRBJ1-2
CAWSARTGSNYGYTF
TGTGCCTGGAGTGCCAGGACAGGGTCGAACTATGGCTACACCTTC
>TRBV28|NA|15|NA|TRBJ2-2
CASTYRALNTGELFF
TGTGCCAGCACCTACAGGGCCCTGAACACCGGGGAGCTGTTTTTT
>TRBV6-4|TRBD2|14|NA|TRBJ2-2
CASSEREGPGELFF
TGTGCCAGCAGTGAGCGGGAGGGCCCCGGGGAGCTGTTTTTT
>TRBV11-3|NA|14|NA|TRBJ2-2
CASSLGQNTGELFF
TGTGCCAGCAGCTTAGGACAGAACACCGGGGAGCTGTTTTTT
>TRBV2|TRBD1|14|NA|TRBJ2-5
CASSPTGSGETQYF
TGTGCCAGCAGCCCGACAGGGAGTGGGGAGACCCAGTACTTC
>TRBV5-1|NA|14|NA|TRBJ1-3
CASSLDDSGNTIYF
TGCGCCAGCAGCTTGGACGACTCTGGAAACACCATATATTTT